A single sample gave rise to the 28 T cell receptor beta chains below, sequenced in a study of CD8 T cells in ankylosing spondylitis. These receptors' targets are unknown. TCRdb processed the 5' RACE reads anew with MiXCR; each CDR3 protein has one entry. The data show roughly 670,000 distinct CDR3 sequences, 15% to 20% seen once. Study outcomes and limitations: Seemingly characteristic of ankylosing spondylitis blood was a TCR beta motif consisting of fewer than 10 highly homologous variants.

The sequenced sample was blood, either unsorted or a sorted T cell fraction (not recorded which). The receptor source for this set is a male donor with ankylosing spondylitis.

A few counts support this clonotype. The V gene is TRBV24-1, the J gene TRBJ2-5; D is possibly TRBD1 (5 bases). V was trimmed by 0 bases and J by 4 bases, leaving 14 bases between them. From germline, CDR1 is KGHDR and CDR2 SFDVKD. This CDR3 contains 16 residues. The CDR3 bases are TGTGCCACCAGTGATTTGAACCAGGGAATTGGAGAGACCCAGTACTTC. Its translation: CATSDLNQGIGETQYF.

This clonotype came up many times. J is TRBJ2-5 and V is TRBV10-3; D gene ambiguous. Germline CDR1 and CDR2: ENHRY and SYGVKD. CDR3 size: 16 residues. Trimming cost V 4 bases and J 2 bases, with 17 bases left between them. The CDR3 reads CAISADQNKGQETQYF. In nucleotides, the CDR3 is TGTGCCATCAGTGCGGACCAGAATAAGGGACAAGAGACCCAGTACTTC.

The CDR3 nucleotides are TGTGCCAGCAGTTACGGACGGAAAAATGAAAAACTGTTTTTT. Translating it yields CASSYGRKNEKLFF. The V call is TRBV6-5, the J call TRBJ1-4; D gene unclear. This CDR3 is 14 amino acids long. Trimming took off 2 bases at V and 5 bases at J, with 9 bases between the two ends. CDR1 and CDR2 from the germline V gene are MNHEY and SVGAGI.

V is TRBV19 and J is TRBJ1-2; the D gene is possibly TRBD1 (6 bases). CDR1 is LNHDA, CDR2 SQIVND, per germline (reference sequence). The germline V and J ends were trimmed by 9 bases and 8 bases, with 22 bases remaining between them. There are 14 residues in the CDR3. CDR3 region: CASTRDNSWGGYTF. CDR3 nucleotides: TGTGCCAGCACCCGGGACAATAGTTGGGGCGGCTACACCTTC.

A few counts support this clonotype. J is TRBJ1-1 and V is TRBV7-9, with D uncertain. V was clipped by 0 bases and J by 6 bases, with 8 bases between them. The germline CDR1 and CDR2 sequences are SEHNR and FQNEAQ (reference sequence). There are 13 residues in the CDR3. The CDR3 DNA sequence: TGTGCCAGCAGCTTAGCGCCGGGCGCTGAAGCTTTCTTT. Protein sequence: CASSLAPGAEAFF.

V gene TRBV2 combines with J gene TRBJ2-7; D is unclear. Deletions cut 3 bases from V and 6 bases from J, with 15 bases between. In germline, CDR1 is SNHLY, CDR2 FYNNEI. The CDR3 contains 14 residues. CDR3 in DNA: TGTGCCAGCAGTGATAGCCAGGCCTCGGTCGAGCAGTACTTC. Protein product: CASSDSQASVEQYF.

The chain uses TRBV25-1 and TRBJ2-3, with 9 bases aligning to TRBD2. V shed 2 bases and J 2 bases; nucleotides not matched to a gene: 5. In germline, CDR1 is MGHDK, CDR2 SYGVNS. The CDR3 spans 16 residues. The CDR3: CASSEGAGGVTDTQYF. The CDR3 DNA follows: TGTGCCAGCAGTGAAGGCGCGGGGGGGGTCACAGATACGCAGTATTTT.

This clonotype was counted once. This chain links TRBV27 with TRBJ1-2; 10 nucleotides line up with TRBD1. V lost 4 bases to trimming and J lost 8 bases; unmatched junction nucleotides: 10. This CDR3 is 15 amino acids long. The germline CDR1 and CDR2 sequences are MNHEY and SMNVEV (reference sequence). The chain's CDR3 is CASSSPGQGFVGYTF. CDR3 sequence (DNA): TGTGCCAGCAGTTCCCCGGGACAGGGGTTTGTGGGCTACACCTTC.

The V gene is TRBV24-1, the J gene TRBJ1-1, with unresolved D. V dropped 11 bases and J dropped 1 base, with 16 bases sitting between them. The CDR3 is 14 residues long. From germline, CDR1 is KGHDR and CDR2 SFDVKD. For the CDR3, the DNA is TGTGCCAGCAGCGTTACCGCAGGGAACACTGAAGCTTTCTTT. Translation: CASSVTAGNTEAFF.

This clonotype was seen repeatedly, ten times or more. The CDR3 loop reads CASSLALGEYTDTQYF. CDR3 coding DNA: TGTGCCAGCAGTTTAGCGCTGGGAGAATACACAGATACGCAGTATTTT. V gene TRBV12-3 or TRBV12-4 combines with J gene TRBJ2-3; tentatively, D is TRBD2 (5 bases). V was cut by 0 bases and J by 2 bases, with 12 bases left in between. CDR3 size: 16 residues.

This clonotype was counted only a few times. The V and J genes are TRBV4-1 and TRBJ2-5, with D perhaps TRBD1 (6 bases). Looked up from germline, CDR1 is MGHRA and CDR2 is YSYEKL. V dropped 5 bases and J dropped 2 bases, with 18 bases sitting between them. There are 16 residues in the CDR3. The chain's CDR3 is CASSTGTGPLQETQYF. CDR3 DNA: TGCGCCAGCAGCACGGGTACAGGGCCTTTACAAGAGACCCAGTACTTC.

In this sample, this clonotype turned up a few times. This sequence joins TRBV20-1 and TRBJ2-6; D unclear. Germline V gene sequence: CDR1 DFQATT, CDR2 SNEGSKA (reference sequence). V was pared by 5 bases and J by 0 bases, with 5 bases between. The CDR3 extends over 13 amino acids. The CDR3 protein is CSAFNSGANVLTF. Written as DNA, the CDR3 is TGCAGTGCTTTTAACTCTGGGGCCAACGTCCTGACTTTC.

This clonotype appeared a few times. The CDR3, as DNA: TGTGCCACCAGTGATGGGCCGGGGGTTACCAATGAGCAGTTCTTC. It translates to CATSDGPGVTNEQFF. This rearrangement joins TRBV24-1 to TRBJ2-1, with D possibly matching TRBD2 (6 bases). This CDR3 has 15 amino acids. CDR1 KGHDR and CDR2 SFDVKD come from the germline V gene. Trimming took 3 bases from V and 6 from J, leaving 14 bases between them.

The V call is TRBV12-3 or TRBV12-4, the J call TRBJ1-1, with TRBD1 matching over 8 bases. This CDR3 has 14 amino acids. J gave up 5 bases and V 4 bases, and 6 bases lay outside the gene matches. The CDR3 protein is CASSWQGARTEAFF. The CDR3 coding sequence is TGTGCCAGCAGTTGGCAGGGGGCGAGAACTGAAGCTTTCTTT.

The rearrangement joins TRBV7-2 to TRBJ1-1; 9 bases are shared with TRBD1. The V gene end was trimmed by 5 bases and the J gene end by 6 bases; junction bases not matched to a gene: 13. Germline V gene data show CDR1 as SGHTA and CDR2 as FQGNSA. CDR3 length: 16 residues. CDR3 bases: TGTGCCAGCAGCCCCGGGACAGGGTGGCTAAGGGCTGAAGCTTTCTTT. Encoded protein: CASSPGTGWLRAEAFF.

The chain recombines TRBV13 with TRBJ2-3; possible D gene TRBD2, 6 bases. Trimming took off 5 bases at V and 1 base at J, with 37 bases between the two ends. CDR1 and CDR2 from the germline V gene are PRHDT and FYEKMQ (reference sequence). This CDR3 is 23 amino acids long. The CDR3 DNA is TGTGCCAGCAGCCAGGAGGGGCCCTGGGGCTTTGAGGGGACGATTGTTGGCACAGATACGCAGTATTTT. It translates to CASSQEGPWGFEGTIVGTDTQYF.

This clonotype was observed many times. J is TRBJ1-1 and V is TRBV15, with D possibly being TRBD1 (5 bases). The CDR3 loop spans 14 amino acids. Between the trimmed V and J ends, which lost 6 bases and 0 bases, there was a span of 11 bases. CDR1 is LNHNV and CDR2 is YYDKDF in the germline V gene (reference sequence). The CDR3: CATRAGVMNTEAFF. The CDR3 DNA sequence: TGTGCCACCAGAGCGGGGGTTATGAACACTGAAGCTTTCTTT.

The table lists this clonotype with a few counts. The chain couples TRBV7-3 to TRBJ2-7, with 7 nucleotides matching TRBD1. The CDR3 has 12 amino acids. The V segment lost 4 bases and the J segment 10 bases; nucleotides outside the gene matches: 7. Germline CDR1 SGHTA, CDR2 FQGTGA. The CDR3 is CASSSRDSPQYF. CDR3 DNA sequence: TGTGCCAGCAGCTCCCGGGACAGTCCCCAGTACTTC.

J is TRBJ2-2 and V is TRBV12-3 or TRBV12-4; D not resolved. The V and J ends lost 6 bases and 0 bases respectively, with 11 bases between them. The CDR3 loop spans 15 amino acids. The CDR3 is CASRRRTTNTGELFF. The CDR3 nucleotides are TGTGCCAGCAGACGTAGGACGACGAACACCGGGGAGCTGTTTTTT.

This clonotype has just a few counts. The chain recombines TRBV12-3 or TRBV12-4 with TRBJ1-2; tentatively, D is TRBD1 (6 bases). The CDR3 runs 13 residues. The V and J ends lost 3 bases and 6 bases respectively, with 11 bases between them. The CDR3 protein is CASSFRGANGYTF. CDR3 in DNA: TGTGCCAGCAGTTTCCGGGGGGCTAATGGCTACACCTTC.

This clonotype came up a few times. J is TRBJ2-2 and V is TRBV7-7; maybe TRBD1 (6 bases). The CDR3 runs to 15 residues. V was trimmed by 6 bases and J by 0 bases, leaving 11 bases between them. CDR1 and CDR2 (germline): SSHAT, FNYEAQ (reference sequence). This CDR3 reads CASSSGASNTGELFF. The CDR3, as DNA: TGTGCCAGCAGTTCAGGGGCCTCGAACACCGGGGAGCTGTTTTTT.

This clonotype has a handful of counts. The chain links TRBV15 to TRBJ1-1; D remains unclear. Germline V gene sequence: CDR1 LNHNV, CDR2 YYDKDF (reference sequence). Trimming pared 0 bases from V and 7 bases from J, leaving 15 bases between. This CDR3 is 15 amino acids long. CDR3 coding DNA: TGTGCCACCAGCAGAGATCGCTTGGGGTCTCGTGAAGCTTTCTTT. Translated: CATSRDRLGSREAFF.

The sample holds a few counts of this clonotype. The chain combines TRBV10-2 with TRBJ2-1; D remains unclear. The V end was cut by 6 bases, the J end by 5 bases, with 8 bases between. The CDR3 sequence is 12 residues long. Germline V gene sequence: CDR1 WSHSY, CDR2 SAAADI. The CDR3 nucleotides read TGCGCCAGCAGGGGTATGGACAATGAGCAGTTCTTC. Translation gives CASRGMDNEQFF.

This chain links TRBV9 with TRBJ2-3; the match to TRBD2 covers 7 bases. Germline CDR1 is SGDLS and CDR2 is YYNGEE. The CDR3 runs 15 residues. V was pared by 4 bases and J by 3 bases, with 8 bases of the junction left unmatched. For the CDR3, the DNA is TGTGCCAGCAGCCCTGGACTAGGGCTGACAGATACGCAGTATTTT. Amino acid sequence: CASSPGLGLTDTQYF.

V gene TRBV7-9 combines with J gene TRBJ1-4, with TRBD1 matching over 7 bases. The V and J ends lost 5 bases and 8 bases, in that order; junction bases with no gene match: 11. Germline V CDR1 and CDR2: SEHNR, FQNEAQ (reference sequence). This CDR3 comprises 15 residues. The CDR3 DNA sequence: TGTGCCAGCAGCCAACAGGGGAGGTTGGGGGAAAAACTGTTTTTT. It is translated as CASSQQGRLGEKLFF.

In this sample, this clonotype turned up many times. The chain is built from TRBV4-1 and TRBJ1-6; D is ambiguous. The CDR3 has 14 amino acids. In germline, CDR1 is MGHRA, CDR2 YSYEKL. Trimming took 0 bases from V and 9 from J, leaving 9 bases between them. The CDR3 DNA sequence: TGCGCCAGCAGCCAAGAACCAGCCCGTTCACCCCTCCACTTT. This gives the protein CASSQEPARSPLHF.

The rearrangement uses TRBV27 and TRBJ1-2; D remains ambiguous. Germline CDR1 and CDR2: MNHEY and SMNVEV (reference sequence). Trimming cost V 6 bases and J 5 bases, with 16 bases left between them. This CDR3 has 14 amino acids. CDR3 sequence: CASSFGPTPYGYTF. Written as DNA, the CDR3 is TGTGCCAGCAGCTTCGGCCCCACCCCATATGGCTACACCTTC.

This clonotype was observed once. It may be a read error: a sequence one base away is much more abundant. CDR3 nucleotides: TGTGCCCGCAGTCTTGGACAGGGACCCTCTGGGGCCAACGTCCTGACTTTC. This translates into CARSLGQGPSGANVLTF. The chain couples TRBV12-3 or TRBV12-4 to TRBJ2-6, with TRBD1 identical over 8 bases. This CDR3 has 17 amino acids.